Sequencing of this T cell receptor beta chain was carried out in a study of vaccination effects on CD4 cells after COVID-19. Study-wide background: Two doses of either BNT162b2 or mRNA-1273 were given to each participant. From a couple of convalescent patients, samples were taken 16 days and one week before vaccination. General study findings and limits: Clones arising from infection and from vaccination showed marked clonal contraction late after vaccination.

Trimming shortened V by 4 bases and J by 9 bases, and 17 bases separated the two germline ends. There are 13 residues in the CDR3. Germline CDR1 is SGHDT and CDR2 is YYEEEE. Assay: immunoSEQ multiplex PCR; the TCRdb copy retains only in-frame clones and omits some. The profile shows roughly 64,000 clones, about two thirds of them singletons. Turning to this clone: What it recognizes is unknown.

Once cultured for 9 to 11 days, the cells underwent separation to obtain CD4+ T cells. IL-2 medium supplanted half the medium on days 3 and 7. The receptor comes from a human donor who had a prior SARS-CoV-2 infection. The starting material was CD4+ T cells from PBMCs cultured without peptide, obtained before COVID-19 vaccination. This chain joins TRBV5-6 and TRBJ2-7, with no clear D. CDR3 DNA sequence: TGTGCCAGCAGCCGGACCAGGTGGGGTGGGCAGTACTTC. Translation gives CASSRTRWGGQYF.